Listed below are T cell receptor beta chains from one sample, sequenced in a study of blood T cells in healthy people across ages. TCRdb re-analysed the 5' RACE reads in MiXCR, keeping a single row per CDR3 protein. The sample lists 750,000 to 950,000 distinct CDR3 sequences, 20% to 30% occurring once. These data also featured in a second study, about T cells of mothers and their children.

The specimen was blood. These receptors came from a boy younger than 18 in good health. Each CDR3 is given with its conserved first and last residue. D genes are given only for firm matches. Clone size appears in some rows only: once, few, many, or a class for an expanded clone.

D: NA; J: TRBJ2-5; V: TRBV7-6; size: few; DNA: TGTGCCAGCAGCTTACAGGGGCTTGGGGGGACCCAGTACTTC; CDR3: CASSLQGLGGTQYF
D: TRBD1; J: TRBJ2-7; V: TRBV10-1; size: NA; DNA: TGCGCCAGCATCTCAAGGGGGACAGGAGGTTACGAGCAGTACTTC; CDR3: CASISRGTGGYEQYF
D: NA; J: TRBJ2-7; V: TRBV6-1; size: NA; DNA: TGTGCCAGCAGGGACTATCTCTACGAGCAGTACTTC; CDR3: CASRDYLYEQYF
D: NA; J: TRBJ2-1; V: TRBV10-3; size: NA; DNA: TGTGCCATCAGTGACTACAATGAGCAGTTCTTC; CDR3: CAISDYNEQFF
D: TRBD2; J: TRBJ2-3; V: TRBV20-1; size: few; DNA: TGCAGTGCTAGCGGGACTAGCGGGGGATCAGATACGCGGTATTTT; CDR3: CSASGTSGGSDTRYF
D: NA; J: TRBJ2-3; V: TRBV5-1; size: NA; DNA: TGCGCCAGCAGTTTTGACTCCACTAGCACAGATACGCAGTATTTT; CDR3: CASSFDSTSTDTQYF
D: NA; J: TRBJ2-5; V: TRBV7-9; size: NA; DNA: TGTGCCAGCACCGACCTTACTAGCTACGGAGACCTAATATTAGAGACCCAGTACTTC; CDR3: CASTDLTSYGDLILETQYF
D: NA; J: TRBJ2-7; V: TRBV6-6; size: few; DNA: TGTGCCAGCAGTTACAAAAGACCGTCCTACGAGCAGTACTTC; CDR3: CASSYKRPSYEQYF
D: NA; J: TRBJ2-1; V: TRBV3-1; size: few; DNA: TGTGCCAGCAGCGGCGGGACGTCTGGGAATGAGCAGTTCTTC; CDR3: CASSGGTSGNEQFF
D: NA; J: TRBJ2-4; V: TRBV29-1; size: NA; DNA: TGCAGCGTTGAAGATCAAGGGGGAGGGCCAGCCAAAAACATTCAGTACTTC; CDR3: CSVEDQGGGPAKNIQYF
D: TRBD1; J: TRBJ1-4; V: TRBV12-5; size: few; DNA: TGTGCTAGTGGTTTGGTGGACAGGGGGCCACGTGAAAAACTGTTTTTT; CDR3: CASGLVDRGPREKLFF
D: TRBD1; J: TRBJ1-1; V: TRBV10-3; size: NA; DNA: TGTGCCATCAATAGACAGGGGGGGGACACTGAAGCTTTCTTT; CDR3: CAINRQGGDTEAFF
D: TRBD1; J: TRBJ2-7; V: TRBV29-1; size: few; DNA: TGCAGCGTTGAAAGGGGGCCCTACGAGCAGTACTTC; CDR3: CSVERGPYEQYF
D: TRBD2; J: TRBJ2-1; V: TRBV9; size: NA; DNA: TGTGCCAGCAGCAGATCCGGGACTAGCTCCAATGAGCAGTTCTTC; CDR3: CASSRSGTSSNEQFF
D: NA; J: TRBJ2-1; V: TRBV5-1; size: NA; DNA: TGCGCCAGCAGCTGGGGTGGCGGATCCGACTACAATGAGCAGTTCTTC; CDR3: CASSWGGGSDYNEQFF
D: NA; J: TRBJ1-4; V: TRBV4-1; size: few; DNA: TGCGCCAGCAGCCAGTCGGTTGGTGAAAAACTGTTTTTT; CDR3: CASSQSVGEKLFF
D: NA; J: TRBJ1-5; V: TRBV6-6; size: few; DNA: TGTGCCAGCAGGGGGGGAGGGGGAAGCAATCAGCCCCAGCATTTT; CDR3: CASRGGGGSNQPQHF
D: NA; J: TRBJ2-7; V: TRBV24-1; size: NA; DNA: TGTGCCACCAGTGATTTCAGCCGACGGCAGTACTTC; CDR3: CATSDFSRRQYF
D: NA; J: TRBJ2-6; V: TRBV4-1; size: NA; DNA: TGCGCCAGCAGCCAAAACTCGGGATCCGGGGCCAACGTCCTGACTTTC; CDR3: CASSQNSGSGANVLTF
D: NA; J: TRBJ2-4; V: TRBV20-1; size: NA; DNA: TGCAGTGCTATGTTGCCTCTAGCCAAAAACATTCAGTACTTC; CDR3: CSAMLPLAKNIQYF
D: NA; J: TRBJ2-4; V: TRBV15; size: NA; DNA: TGTGCCACCAGCATTCAGGACAGATTAGCCAAAAACATTCAGTACTTC; CDR3: CATSIQDRLAKNIQYF
D: NA; J: TRBJ1-2; V: TRBV29-1; size: few; DNA: TGCAGCGCTGGAATGGGCCCCGAGGGCTACACCTTC; CDR3: CSAGMGPEGYTF
D: NA; J: TRBJ1-2; V: TRBV6-6; size: NA; DNA: TGTGCCAGCAGCCACCGGACCGATCCTAACTATGGCTACACCTTC; CDR3: CASSHRTDPNYGYTF
D: NA; J: TRBJ2-7; V: TRBV24-1; size: NA; DNA: TGTGCCACCAGTGATCCGTTCCAGAACGAGCAGTACTTC; CDR3: CATSDPFQNEQYF
D: NA; J: TRBJ1-2; V: TRBV28; size: NA; DNA: TGTGCCAGCAGACCTGACTATGGCTACACCTTC; CDR3: CASRPDYGYTF
D: NA; J: TRBJ2-5; V: TRBV29-1; size: many; DNA: TGCAGCCAAGGACGGAACCAAGAGACCCAGTACTTC; CDR3: CSQGRNQETQYF
D: TRBD1; J: TRBJ2-1; V: TRBV30; size: NA; DNA: TGTGCCTGGAGTTCCTCCCGGACAGGGGTTTCCAATGAGCAGTTCTTC; CDR3: CAWSSSRTGVSNEQFF
D: TRBD1; J: TRBJ2-7; V: TRBV7-9; size: NA; DNA: TGTGCCAGCACGCCCGGGACAGGGAATGAGCAGTACTTC; CDR3: CASTPGTGNEQYF
D: TRBD1; J: TRBJ1-4; V: TRBV4-1; size: NA; DNA: TGCGCCAGCAGCCACGAAGACAGGGGGAATGAAAAACTGTTTTTT; CDR3: CASSHEDRGNEKLFF
D: NA; J: TRBJ2-5; V: TRBV18; size: NA; DNA: TGTGCCAGCTCCCTTCGACATAACCAAGAGACCCAGTACTTC; CDR3: CASSLRHNQETQYF
D: NA; J: TRBJ2-7; V: TRBV14; size: NA; DNA: TGTGCCAGCAGCCAAGGGCCTCGAGGAGGATACGAGCAGTACTTC; CDR3: CASSQGPRGGYEQYF
D: TRBD2; J: TRBJ2-3; V: TRBV4-2; size: NA; DNA: TGTGCCAGCAGCCAAGATTGGACTAGCGGGAGAGATACGCAGTATTTT; CDR3: CASSQDWTSGRDTQYF
D: NA; J: TRBJ1-1; V: TRBV5-1; size: many; DNA: TGCGCCAGCAGCTTGGATGGGGACACTGAAGCTTTCTTT; CDR3: CASSLDGDTEAFF